Listed below are T cell receptor beta chains from one sample, sequenced in a study of cytomegalovirus exposure and HLA in healthy donors. Data came from immunoSEQ multiplex PCR; TCRdb stores just in-frame clones and leaves some out. This sample has about 170,000 clones, with about three quarters found just once. Sequencing used PBMCs. The receptors were gathered from a woman aged 45-65 years in good health and CMV-seropositive. CDR3s leave out the opening cysteine and the closing phenylalanine or tryptophan. Rows may omit the clone size; those that give it use once, few, many or a size class.

v_call clone_size cdr3_aa
TRBV5-6 once ASSLVAGESGETQY
TRBV2 - ASRGQGAATEAF
TRBV19 - ASSIGGGAASPLH
TRBV6-1 - ASSVSGRAGELF
TRBV19 - ASSIGSSGLQYEQY
TRBV30 - AWMGGGAGGQYNEQF
TRBV6-5 - ASSYLPRTGGGYT
TRBV4-3 - ASSQGTSGGYRTDTQY
TRBV19 - ASSPRDRVLSGANVLT
TRBV2 - ASSKEGGQPQH
TRBV21-1 - ASSPRDRRFPYEQY
TRBV6-5 - ASSYRGQGNYGYT
TRBV7-9 - ASSLVDNTEAF
TRBV4-2 - ASSQDRDRASEQY
TRBV25-1 - ASRLTGTDSTGELF
TRBV4-1 - ASSQELAYEQY
TRBV21-1 once ASSKVLAGGPDTQY
TRBV6-6 - ASSYLTGLANNEQF
TRBV10-1 - AKFRGQGKYEQY
TRBV5-1 - ASSLGGAGGLQETQY
TRBV2 - ASGGRANEQF
TRBV7-3 - ASSTKSGNYYEQY
TRBV6-1 - ASSESGISYEQY
TRBV4-3 - ASSQVWERGPTPTPQETQY
TRBV9 - ASSPHADYNEQF
TRBV20-1 - GLVGANVLT
TRBV7-2 - ASSFTSANTGELF
TRBV7-6 few ASSQGQGGGETQY
TRBV5-4 once ASSLRQAGPSTDTQY
TRBV7-2 - ASSSRTGVSYGYT
TRBV6-6 - ASRTGNTDTQY
TRBV27 - ASSPNHRSYEQY
TRBV6-1 - ASSGRGREKLF
TRBV6-1 few ASSDYAGQTEAF
TRBV5-6 once ASSFRLAGGFTDTQY
TRBV4-1 - ASSQDGGQKSQPQH
TRBV19 few ASSGGIYTDTQY
TRBV7-8 - ASSLQGTVRDTQY
TRBV2 few ASSEGGYEQY
TRBV5-1 - ASSQFQRGGGETQY
TRBV7-9 - ASSSLGLAGTYNEQF
TRBV7-2 - ASSLGQGKWNEQF
TRBV15 - ATRTTGGRGGELF
TRBV2 few ASSESVNPGDTQY
TRBV2 - ASSGLAGEETQY
TRBV7-2 - ASSLARGLQETQY
TRBV5-1 - ASGDRGNTEAF
TRBV6-5 - ASSYERNQPQH
TRBV28 - ASRIDRPPWSF
TRBV5-6 few ASVRQMNTEAF
TRBV7-9 - ASSLVQGAKLF
TRBV6-1 - ASRLTGYGYT
TRBV6-1 few ASSPVRDQPQH
TRBV27 - ARGREGNEQF
TRBV7-2 - ASSPTYAVGELF